Following are 29 T cell receptor beta chains from one sample sequenced in a study of blood T cell repertoires in COVID-19. Method: immunoSEQ multiplex PCR; TCRdb's copy keeps in-frame clones and lacks some. This table holds 110,000 or so clones, about 89% found once. Sequenced material: peripheral blood. The receptor source for this set is a human donor with acute or convalescent COVID-19. The donor label of this sample is uncertain.

The CDR3 protein is CASSPQGVDYGYTF. The CDR3 DNA reads TGTGCCAGCTCACCGCAGGGGGTAGACTATGGCTACACCTTC. V usage is TRBV18 and J usage is TRBJ1-2, with TRBD1 identical over 7 bases. V was clipped by 3 bases and J by 3 bases; unmatched bases: 4. The CDR3 is 14 amino acids. In germline, CDR1 is KGHSH, CDR2 LQKENI.

This clone was counted only a few times. The chain is built from TRBV5-1 and TRBJ2-2, with 8 nucleotides matching TRBD2. The CDR3 totals 15 residues. The V segment lost 4 bases and the J segment 5 bases; nucleotides outside the gene matches: 7. Germline V gives CDR1 SGHRS, CDR2 YFSETQ. The CDR3 sequence: CASSGAGAGTGELFF. The DNA for the CDR3 is TGCGCCAGCAGCGGAGCGGGAGCGGGAACCGGGGAGCTGTTTTTT.

This chain uses TRBV20-1 with TRBJ2-2, with unresolved D. The V end was cut by 3 bases, the J end by 8 bases, with 7 bases between. From germline, CDR1 is DFQATT and CDR2 SNEGSKA (reference sequence). This CDR3 region has 11 residues. CDR3 amino acids: CSASLLGELFF. Written as DNA, the CDR3 is TGCAGTGCTAGTTTATTGGGGGAGCTGTTTTTT.

The gene calls are TRBV5-6 and TRBJ1-1; D gene unclear. The V end was cut by 0 bases, the J end by 5 bases, with 8 bases between. The CDR3 contains 13 residues. Germline V CDR1 and CDR2: SGHDT, YYEEEE. Written as DNA, the CDR3 is TGTGCCAGCAGCTTGGGAGGGTCTACTGAAGCTTTCTTT. This codes for CASSLGGSTEAFF.

The rearrangement links TRBV11-2 to TRBJ1-3; D unresolved. Trimming took off 5 bases at V and 3 bases at J, with 17 bases between the two ends. The germline V gene has CDR1 SGHAT and CDR2 FQNNGV. The CDR3 has 16 amino acids. This CDR3 reads CASSPAFLRDGNTIYF. In nucleotides, the CDR3 is TGTGCCAGCAGCCCCGCCTTCCTGCGGGATGGAAACACCATATATTTT. The full variable domain, its missing parts supplied by reference TRBV11-2 and TRBJ1-3, is EAGVAQSPRYKIIEKRQSVAFWCNPISGHATLYWYQQILGQGPKLLIQFQNNGVVDDSQLPKDRFSAERLKGVDSTLKIQPAKLEDSAVYLCASSPAFLRDGNTIYFGEGSWLTVV.

V and J are TRBV19 and TRBJ1-1; 9 nucleotides match TRBD1. The CDR3 sequence is 16 residues long. Germline V lookup: CDR1 LNHDA, CDR2 SQIVND (reference sequence). Trimming cost V 6 bases and J 3 bases; bases outside gene matches: 11. The CDR3 sequence: CASRVLGGQGYTEAFF. In DNA, the CDR3 is TGTGCCAGTAGAGTACTAGGGGGACAGGGATACACTGAAGCTTTCTTT.

This chain connects TRBV20-1 to TRBJ1-1; 11 nucleotides agree with TRBD1. This CDR3 spans 11 amino acids. Per germline, CDR1 DFQATT and CDR2 SNEGSKA (reference sequence). Here the CDR3 DNA reads TGCAGGGGACAGGGGGGGACTGAAGCTTTCTTT. Amino acid sequence: CRGQGGTEAFF.

The chain couples TRBV6-2 or TRBV6-3 to TRBJ2-2; 9 bases match TRBD2. The length of the CDR3 is 17 residues. CDR1 is MNHEY and CDR2 is SVGEGT in the germline V gene. V was pared by 3 bases and J by 3 bases, with 8 bases of the junction left unmatched. The CDR3 region is CASSYIRGRADTGELFF. In DNA form, the CDR3 reads TGTGCCAGCAGTTATATTCGCGGGAGGGCCGACACCGGGGAGCTGTTTTTT.

This clone was counted a few times. The CDR3 spells CASSYGQGNQPQHF. In DNA, the CDR3 is TGTGCCAGCAGTTACGGGCAGGGTAATCAGCCCCAGCATTTT. The V and J genes are TRBV6-5 and TRBJ1-5; D possibly corresponds to TRBD1 (5 bases). The CDR3 is 14 residues long. In germline, CDR1 is MNHEY, CDR2 SVGAGI. Trimming took off 2 bases at V and 4 bases at J, with 9 bases between the two ends.

The CDR3 reads CASSSPGLASDTQYF. As DNA, the CDR3 is TGTGCCAGCAGCTCCCCGGGACTAGCATCAGATACGCAGTATTTT. The J gene is TRBJ2-3, the V gene TRBV5-4; 9 bases line up with TRBD2. Looked up from germline, CDR1 is SGHNT and CDR2 is YYREEE (reference sequence). The CDR3 extends over 15 amino acids. The J segment lost 4 bases and the V segment lost 3 bases, leaving 6 bases of the junction unmatched.

Comment on this clone: Other DNA sequences from this sample encode an identical CDR3 as well. The rearrangement uses TRBV30 and TRBJ1-3; D is undetermined. The CDR3 spans 12 residues. Germline assignment: CDR1 GTSNPN and CDR2 SVGIG (reference sequence). V was cut by 4 bases and J by 1 base, with 5 bases left in between. CDR3 nucleotide sequence: TGTGCCTGGACGCGATCTGGAAACACCATATATTTT. As protein: CAWTRSGNTIYF. Together with reference TRBV30 and TRBJ1-3, the CDR3 gives the full variable domain: SQTIHQWPATLVQPVGSPLSLECTVEGTSNPNLYWYRQAAGRGLQLLFYSVGIGQISSEVPQNLSASRPQDRQFILSSKKLLLSDSGFYLCAWTRSGNTIYFGEGSWLTVV.

The genes are TRBV2 and TRBJ2-2; 7 bases map to TRBD2. This CDR3 contains 16 residues. CDR1 and CDR2 (germline): SNHLY, FYNNEI. The ends lost 7 bases at V and 4 bases at J; junction bases unmatched: 12. The CDR3 nucleotides read TGTGCCAGCACTTATACTAGACTAGCCAGCACCGGGGAGCTGTTTTTT. Encoded protein: CASTYTRLASTGELFF.

V gene TRBV5-1 combines with J gene TRBJ1-2, with D uncertain. The CDR3 length is 11 residues. V was pared by 7 bases and J by 6 bases, with 10 bases between. Per germline, CDR1 SGHRS and CDR2 YFSETQ. The DNA of the CDR3 is TGCGCCAGCTCCCCTGGAGATGGCTACACCTTC. It translates to CASSPGDGYTF.

The DNA of the CDR3 is TGTGCCAGCAGCCCGGGACAGGGGGATTATAATGAGCAGTTCTTC. Its translation: CASSPGQGDYNEQFF. This chain joins TRBV5-4 and TRBJ2-1; 11 bases are shared with TRBD1. V lost 4 bases, J lost 7 bases, and 7 bases stayed unmatched. The germline gives CDR1 SGHNT, CDR2 YYREEE (reference sequence). This CDR3 region has 15 residues. Looking up the rest from reference TRBV5-4 and TRBJ2-1 gives the full variable domain: ETGVTQSPTHLIKTRGQQVTLRCSSQSGHNTVSWYQQALGQGPQFIFQYYREEENGRGNFPPRFSGLQFPNYSSELNVNALELDDSALYLCASSPGQGDYNEQFFGPGTRLTVL.

The gene calls are TRBV7-2 and TRBJ1-2, with D hard to call. The CDR3 length is 11 residues. CDR1 is SGHTA, CDR2 FQGNSA, per germline. V dropped 5 bases and J dropped 8 bases, with 9 bases sitting between them. This CDR3 reads CASSVLQGYTF. Here the CDR3 DNA reads TGTGCCAGCAGCGTATTACAGGGCTACACCTTC.

The chain carries TRBV6-6 and TRBJ1-2; D gene uncertain. V was clipped by 0 bases and J by 8 bases, with 10 bases between them. Germline CDR1 is MNHNY and CDR2 is SVGAGI (reference sequence). The CDR3 has 13 amino acids. CDR3 in DNA: TGTGCCAGCAGTTACTCGGGTGAGGGCGGCTACACCTTC. As protein: CASSYSGEGGYTF.

The chain carries TRBV28 and TRBJ1-2, with D possibly TRBD1 on 5 matching bases. The ends were cut back, 4 bases at V and 3 bases at J, with 15 bases in the middle. Germline V gene lookup returns CDR1 MDHEN and CDR2 SYDVKM. The CDR3 length is 15 residues. The CDR3 bases are TGTGCCAGCAGTTCTCCCCCCGCAGGGTACTATGGCTACACCTTC. As protein: CASSSPPAGYYGYTF.

In nucleotides, the CDR3 is TGTGCCAGCAGCGTAGACGGGGGGGCTAGCACAGATACGCAGTATTTT. Amino acid sequence: CASSVDGGASTDTQYF. The chain has TRBV9 and TRBJ2-3, with 8 bases fitting TRBD2. CDR1 SGDLS and CDR2 YYNGEE come from the germline V gene. The CDR3 is 16 residues long. With 0 bases clipped from V and 0 bases from J, the junction kept 3 bases outside the gene matches.

V gene TRBV4-2 combines with J gene TRBJ2-2, with a weak D call TRBD1 (6 bases). Trimming shortened V by 0 bases and J by 7 bases, and 18 bases separated the two germline ends. This CDR3 region has 17 residues. Germline V lookup: CDR1 LGHNA, CDR2 YNFKEQ. CDR3 nucleotides: TGTGCCAGCAGCCAAGAGGTAACAGGGCGTAATGTCGGGGAGCTGTTTTTT. Its translation is CASSQEVTGRNVGELFF.

The chain uses TRBV28 and TRBJ2-7, with D tentatively TRBD1 (7 bases). The germline CDR1 and CDR2 sequences are MDHEN and SYDVKM. V lost 7 bases, J lost 5 bases, and 15 bases lay in between. The CDR3 consists of 13 residues. Written as DNA, the CDR3 is TGTGCCAGCAAAGGGGGCGGGGAACACGAGCAGTACTTC. Amino acid sequence: CASKGGGEHEQYF.

This rearrangement joins TRBV6-5 to TRBJ2-5, with D possibly being TRBD1 (6 bases). Trimming shortened V by 2 bases and J by 5 bases, and 12 bases separated the two germline ends. From germline, CDR1 is MNHEY and CDR2 SVGAGI. The CDR3 runs to 14 residues. For the CDR3, the DNA is TGTGCCAGCAGTTACCAAGGACAGTTGGAGACCCAGTACTTC. Translation: CASSYQGQLETQYF.

The chain combines TRBV9 with TRBJ1-6; D may be TRBD1 (5 bases). The germline CDR1 and CDR2 sequences are SGDLS and YYNGEE. The CDR3 length is 14 residues. V was clipped by 4 bases and J by 8 bases, with 13 bases between them. The CDR3 DNA follows: TGTGCCAGCAGCCTCAGGGCCTCGGATTCACCCCTCCACTTT. As protein: CASSLRASDSPLHF.

The chain couples TRBV7-3 to TRBJ2-5; D is possibly TRBD1 (5 bases). Germline V gene data show CDR1 as SGHTA and CDR2 as FQGTGA. Trimming removed 0 bases at V and 2 bases at J, with 10 bases between. The CDR3 spans 15 residues. CDR3 region: CASSLTGARQETQYF. CDR3 bases: TGTGCCAGCAGCTTAACAGGGGCGAGACAAGAGACCCAGTACTTC.

A single count supports this clone. This chain links TRBV2 with TRBJ1-2; 8 bases are a match to TRBD1. The V gene's germline CDR1 is SNHLY and CDR2 FYNNEI. This CDR3 has 13 residues. The J segment lost 5 bases and the V segment lost 6 bases, leaving 5 bases of the junction unmatched. The CDR3 DNA follows: TGTGCCAGCAGAACAGGGGGGACTTATGGCTACACCTTC. Protein product: CASRTGGTYGYTF.

The chain is built from TRBV28 and TRBJ2-4; a possible D gene is TRBD1 (6 bases). Between the trimmed V and J ends, which lost 5 bases and 1 base, there was a span of 12 bases. There are 15 residues in the CDR3. Germline CDR1 reads MDHEN; CDR2 reads SYDVKM. CDR3 in DNA: TGTGCCAGCAGTGACAGGCTACAGGCCAAAAACATTCAGTACTTC. Translating gives CASSDRLQAKNIQYF.

J is TRBJ2-7 and V is TRBV4-2; 10 bases map to TRBD2. The germline V gene encodes CDR1 LGHNA and CDR2 YNFKEQ. CDR3 size: 16 residues. V lost 0 bases, J lost 3 bases, and 5 bases stayed unmatched. CDR3 amino acids: CASSQDSLAGDYEQYF. CDR3 nucleotide sequence: TGTGCCAGCAGCCAAGATTCCCTAGCGGGGGACTACGAGCAGTACTTC.

The V call is TRBV7-2, the J call TRBJ1-1, with D perhaps matching TRBD1 (5 bases). The CDR3 is made up of 13 amino acids. Germline V gene sequence: CDR1 SGHTA, CDR2 FQGNSA. The V gene lost 4 bases and the J gene lost 1 base, with 7 bases spanning the gap. The CDR3 DNA reads as TGTGCCAGCAGCTGGGGCCGGAACACTGAAGCTTTCTTT. It specifies CASSWGRNTEAFF.

The gene calls are TRBV7-3 and TRBJ2-1; 15 bases match TRBD2. The CDR3 runs to 18 residues. The germline gives CDR1 SGHTA, CDR2 FQGTGA. J was trimmed by 8 bases and V by 1 base; bases with no gene match: 9. The CDR3 DNA reads TGTGCCAGCAGCTTAAATCCTACGGGACTAGCGGGGGGCGATGAGCAGTTCTTC. Translation: CASSLNPTGLAGGDEQFF.

CDR3 DNA sequence: TGCGCCAGCAGTGATCACGGGGGGGCCGTGGATACGCAGTATTTT. This codes for CASSDHGGAVDTQYF. The chain couples TRBV10-2 to TRBJ2-3; 8 positions agree with TRBD2. V dropped 3 bases and J dropped 6; count of bases not matched to a gene: 8. In germline, CDR1 is WSHSY, CDR2 SAAADI. The CDR3 loop spans 15 amino acids.